The 27 T cell receptor beta chains given below trace back to one sample, sequenced in a study of T-cell reconstitution after alpha-beta-depleted transplantation in children. Unique molecular identifiers featured in how the TCRbeta library was prepared. TCRdb recomputed calls from the PCR reads with MiXCR, one row per CDR3 protein. The data hold about 610,000 distinct CDR3 sequences, with roughly 10% observed a single time. This sample comprised PBMCs from the stem cell graft donor, obtained from the stem cell graft. The origin of the receptors is a human donor who donated a stem cell graft to a child with acute myeloid leukemia.

This clonotype was observed a few times. The V gene is TRBV4-3, the J gene TRBJ2-7, with TRBD2 as a possible D gene (6 bases). Germline V CDR1 and CDR2: LGHNA, YSLEER. The CDR3 contains 15 residues. Between the trimmed V and J ends, which lost 0 bases and 3 bases, there was a span of 12 bases. CDR3 sequence: CASSQDPLAVYEQYF. The CDR3 DNA reads as TGCGCCAGCAGCCAAGATCCACTAGCTGTCTACGAGCAGTACTTC.

A few counts support this clonotype. The CDR3 loop is CASSLTSANSYEQYF. DNA for the CDR3: TGTGCCAGCAGTCTGACTAGCGCCAACTCCTACGAGCAGTACTTC. The chain has TRBV27 and TRBJ2-7, with 8 bases identical to TRBD2. This CDR3 spans 15 amino acids. From germline, CDR1 is MNHEY and CDR2 SMNVEV (reference sequence). V dropped 5 bases and J dropped 0; count of bases not matched to a gene: 6.

At least ten counts were recorded for this clonotype. This chain uses TRBV9 with TRBJ2-5; D gene ambiguous. Per germline, CDR1 SGDLS and CDR2 YYNGEE. This CDR3 has 14 residues. V was trimmed by 0 bases and J by 5 bases, leaving 11 bases between them. CDR3 loop: CASSVGAVQETQYF. For the CDR3, the DNA is TGTGCCAGCAGCGTAGGGGCGGTTCAGGAGACCCAGTACTTC.

As regards this clonotype: A junction end diverges from the germline sequence, so it may reflect a read error. The V call is TRBV12-3 or TRBV12-4, the J call TRBJ1-4, with a weak D call TRBD1 (5 bases). This CDR3 is built from 16 residues. For the CDR3, the DNA is TGTGCCAGCAGTTTAGCCACCGGGATTGGGGGTGAAAAACTGTTCTTT. It yields the protein CASSLATGIGGEKLFF.

Many counts were recorded for this clonotype. This chain joins TRBV27 and TRBJ1-1; 8 bases are a match to TRBD1. Germline V CDR1 and CDR2: MNHEY, SMNVEV (reference sequence). The CDR3 consists of 14 residues. V lost 4 bases to trimming and J lost 1 base; unmatched junction nucleotides: 2. DNA of the CDR3: TGTGCCAGCAGTTATCAGGGGGCGAACACTGAAGCTTTCTTT. This sequence encodes CASSYQGANTEAFF.

This clonotype has only a few counts. The chain combines TRBV5-8 with TRBJ1-1; D is perhaps TRBD1 (5 bases). The V and J ends lost 6 bases and 1 base respectively, with 13 bases between them. Germline CDR1 and CDR2: SGHTS and YDEGEE. The CDR3 consists of 14 residues. CDR3 sequence: CASTYTGSNTEAFF. CDR3 in DNA: TGTGCCAGCACATATACAGGTTCGAACACTGAAGCTTTCTTT.

Ten or more counts support this clonotype. The chain couples TRBV20-1 to TRBJ2-1, with TRBD2 identical over 8 bases. From germline, CDR1 is DFQATT and CDR2 SNEGSKA (reference sequence). J gave up 11 bases and V 3 bases, and 9 bases lay outside the gene matches. The CDR3 consists of 13 residues. Here the CDR3 reads CSARVSGRAKQFF. CDR3 bases: TGCAGTGCTAGGGTCAGCGGGAGAGCTAAGCAGTTCTTC.

Ten or more counts support this clonotype. This chain's CDR3 is CASSPAGSRTTDTQYF. Written as DNA, the CDR3 is TGTGCCAGCAGCCCAGCGGGTAGTCGAACCACAGATACGCAGTATTTT. The rearrangement joins TRBV7-9 to TRBJ2-3; tentatively, D is TRBD2 (6 bases). The CDR3 has 16 amino acids. The germline V and J ends were trimmed by 5 bases and 2 bases, with 17 bases remaining between them. Germline CDR1 SEHNR, CDR2 FQNEAQ (reference sequence).

V is TRBV20-1 and J is TRBJ2-2, with D tentatively TRBD1 (5 bases). Germline lookup yields CDR1 DFQATT and CDR2 SNEGSKA (reference sequence). The CDR3 totals 17 residues. The germline V and J ends were trimmed by 0 bases and 2 bases, with 16 bases remaining between them. CDR3 bases: TGCAGTGCTAGAGATATTTTGGGGCTATCTAACACCGGGGAGCTGTTTTTT. Translating it yields CSARDILGLSNTGELFF.

The gene calls are TRBV20-1 and TRBJ2-7; D unclear. This CDR3 is 12 amino acids long. Trimming pared 5 bases from V and 2 bases from J, leaving 10 bases between. The germline V gene has CDR1 DFQATT and CDR2 SNEGSKA (reference sequence). Here the CDR3 DNA reads TGCAGTGCTGCAGGTGATACCTACGAGCAGTACTTC. Amino acids: CSAAGDTYEQYF.

This clonotype was recorded a few times. The CDR3 DNA reads TGCGCCAGCAGCTTGGCTGGGCCAAATGAGCAGTTCTTC. As protein: CASSLAGPNEQFF. The rearrangement uses TRBV5-1 and TRBJ2-1; D remains unclear. The CDR3 is 13 amino acids. CDR1 and CDR2 from the germline V gene are SGHRS and YFSETQ. With 0 bases removed from V and 7 bases from J, the gap between germline ends came to 8 bases.

This chain connects TRBV29-1 to TRBJ2-5; possibly TRBD2 for D (6 bases). CDR1 and CDR2 (germline): SQVTM, ANQGSEA. The germline V and J ends were trimmed by 0 bases and 3 bases, with 11 bases remaining between them. The CDR3 has 14 residues. The CDR3 protein is CSVEDRTTEETQYF. Written as DNA, the CDR3 is TGCAGCGTTGAAGATAGGACTACAGAAGAGACCCAGTACTTC.

V usage is TRBV20-1 and J usage is TRBJ2-7, with TRBD2 matching 10 bases. Germline V CDR1 and CDR2: DFQATT, SNEGSKA (reference sequence). V trimming: 6 bases; J trimming: 3 bases; junction bases outside the gene matches: 11. The CDR3 runs to 15 residues. CDR3 nucleotide sequence: TGCAGTGCCTCAAGCGGGAGGGCCTCTTTCTACGAGCAGTACTTC. This sequence encodes CSASSGRASFYEQYF.

This clonotype has a count of ten or more. The chain couples TRBV12-3 or TRBV12-4 to TRBJ2-7; D might be TRBD1 or TRBD2, each matching 5 bases. Trimming removed 4 bases from V and 1 base from J, with 14 bases in between. This CDR3 is 15 amino acids long. The CDR3 here is CASSSTGTVSYEQYF. CDR3 nucleotides: TGTGCCAGCAGTTCGACCGGGACGGTGTCCTACGAGCAGTACTTC.

There are many counts of this clonotype. The J gene is TRBJ2-3, the V gene TRBV10-3; D is uncertain. The V gene lost 9 bases and the J gene lost 3 bases, with 7 bases spanning the gap. From germline, CDR1 is ENHRY and CDR2 SYGVKD. This CDR3 is 11 amino acids long. Here the CDR3 reads CAIGGTDTQYF. The CDR3 coding sequence is TGTGCCATAGGTGGGACAGATACGCAGTATTTT.

J is TRBJ2-4 and V is TRBV20-1; D not certain. Germline assignment: CDR1 DFQATT and CDR2 SNEGSKA (reference sequence). This CDR3 comprises 15 residues. V was trimmed by 0 bases and J by 6 bases, leaving 15 bases between them. The DNA for the CDR3 is TGCAGTGCTAGAGATATCGGGTTAGGGCCAAACATTCAGTACTTC. Its translation is CSARDIGLGPNIQYF.

This clonotype came up many times. The rearrangement joins TRBV7-9 to TRBJ2-3; D gene uncertain. Between the trimmed V and J ends, which lost 5 bases and 0 bases, there was a span of 12 bases. The CDR3 contains 15 residues. Germline V gene lookup returns CDR1 SEHNR and CDR2 FQNEAQ (reference sequence). The CDR3 is CASSPGSSSTDTQYF. The CDR3 DNA sequence: TGTGCCAGCAGCCCCGGATCGTCTAGCACAGATACGCAGTATTTT.

In this sample, this clonotype turned up a few times. DNA for the CDR3: TGTGCCAGCAGCTCCCGGGGGGGGCGGGACTCCTACGAGCAGTACTTC. This encodes CASSSRGGRDSYEQYF. The chain has TRBV7-3 and TRBJ2-7; 8 bases are a match to TRBD2. Germline lookup yields CDR1 SGHTA and CDR2 FQGTGA. V shed 4 bases, J shed 0 bases, and the junction held 8 bases outside the gene matches. The CDR3 length is 16 residues.

This clonotype was counted a few times. This chain links TRBV28 with TRBJ2-7; 7 bases fit TRBD1. In germline, CDR1 is MDHEN, CDR2 SYDVKM. The trim removed 6 bases at V and 4 bases at J, leaving 3 bases unmatched. The CDR3 runs 12 residues. CDR3 bases: TGTGCCAGCAGGGGGACAGTTTACGAGCAGTACTTC. Its translation: CASRGTVYEQYF. The full variable domain, rest sourced from reference TRBV28 and TRBJ2-7, is DVKVTQSSRYLVKRTGEKVFLECVQDMDHENMFWYRQDPGLGLRLIYFSYDVKMKEKGDIPEGYSVSREKKERFSLILESASTNQTSMYLCASRGTVYEQYFGPGTRLTVT.

This clonotype was counted at least ten times. V is TRBV21-1 and J is TRBJ2-1; the tabulated D call, TRBD2, remains unverified against the DNA. TRBV21-1 is designated a pseudogene. This CDR3 has 15 amino acids. CDR3 in DNA: TGTGCCAGCAGCCCCCGGGACCAGAGACCTAATGAGCAGTTCTTC. Protein: CASSPRDQRPNEQFF.

This clonotype showed up just a few times. This chain uses TRBV5-1 with TRBJ2-7; D gene unclear. V was shortened by 4 bases and J by 1 base, with 18 bases between the two germline ends. Germline V gene data show CDR1 as SGHRS and CDR2 as YFSETQ. The CDR3 totals 16 residues. CDR3 nucleotides: TGCGCCAGCAGCGAGGACGGCAGACCCAATTCCTACGAGCAGTACTTC. It translates to CASSEDGRPNSYEQYF.

The V call is TRBV28, the J call TRBJ2-1; a possible D gene is TRBD2 (6 bases). The germline gives CDR1 MDHEN, CDR2 SYDVKM. V was cut by 7 bases and J by 6 bases, with 22 bases left in between. The CDR3 contains 16 residues. CDR3 region: CASTEGRGKGRNEQFF. The CDR3 DNA is TGTGCCAGCACCGAGGGACGCGGGAAAGGACGCAATGAGCAGTTCTTC.

This clonotype was picked up a small number of times. The chain employs TRBV12-3 or TRBV12-4 and TRBJ2-7; TRBD2 aligns across 7 bases. The CDR3 has 13 amino acids. The V segment lost 6 bases and the J segment 5 bases; nucleotides outside the gene matches: 7. In DNA form, the CDR3 reads TGTGCCAGCAGCCAGACTAGCCGGAACGAGCAGTACTTC. It specifies CASSQTSRNEQYF.

This clonotype was seen many times. This chain uses TRBV5-1 with TRBJ2-2; TRBD1 is a possible D gene (5 bases). Germline loops: CDR1 SGHRS, CDR2 YFSETQ. The CDR3 has 14 residues. V lost 0 bases to trimming and J lost 4 bases, with 7 bases between them. The CDR3 DNA is TGCGCCAGCAGCTTGGTTACAGGCACCGGGGAGCTGTTTTTT. This encodes CASSLVTGTGELFF.

This clonotype was observed at least ten times. This sequence joins TRBV28 and TRBJ1-2, with no clear D. The germline V gene encodes CDR1 MDHEN and CDR2 SYDVKM. CDR3 length: 14 residues. V was pared by 4 bases and J by 0 bases, with 9 bases between. CDR3 in amino acids: CASSSGPANYGYTF. For the CDR3, the DNA is TGTGCCAGCAGTTCCGGGCCAGCTAACTATGGCTACACCTTC.

This clonotype showed up many times. The CDR3 here is CASSQDGGYEQYF. CDR3 DNA sequence: TGCGCCAGCAGCCAAGATGGGGGGTACGAGCAGTACTTC. The genes are TRBV4-3 and TRBJ2-7; the D gene is possibly TRBD2 (6 bases). Germline V gene data show CDR1 as LGHNA and CDR2 as YSLEER. Trimming shortened V by 0 bases and J by 4 bases, and 7 bases separated the two germline ends. The CDR3 totals 13 residues.

At least ten counts were recorded for this clonotype. The V gene is TRBV29-1, the J gene TRBJ2-7; D call uncertain. This CDR3 region has 10 residues. Germline V gene sequence: CDR1 SQVTM, CDR2 ANQGSEA. V was cut by 8 bases and J by 2 bases, with 7 bases left in between. CDR3 coding DNA: TGCAGCTTTGTTCCCTACGAGCAGTACTTC. This sequence encodes CSFVPYEQYF.